Listed below are T cell receptor beta chains from one sample, sequenced in a study of breast tumors, draining lymph nodes, adjacent tissues. A single record per CDR3 protein comes from TCRdb applying MiXCR to the multiplex PCR reads. The table shows about 180,000 distinct CDR3 sequences, with 30% to 35% occurring only once. The material sequenced was axillary lymph node tissue. The origin of the receptors is a female donor with breast cancer. Some clones in this sample may be carry-over from other donors' samples. Each CDR3 is given with its conserved first and last residue. Fields, in order: V gene, clone size, J gene, CDR3 length, D gene, CDR3 protein, CDR3 DNA. D genes are given only for firm matches. Only part of the rows carry a size: once, few, many, or a class if the clone is expanded.

v_call: TRBV13; clone_size: .; j_call: TRBJ2-3; cdr3_length: 14; d_call: TRBD2; cdr3_aa: CASMAGGGYNEQYF; cdr3_nt: TGCGCCAGCATGGCGGGAGGGGGGTACAATGAGCAGTATTTT
v_call: TRBV9; clone_size: many; j_call: TRBJ1-2; cdr3_length: 15; d_call: .; cdr3_aa: CASSVADSGLYGYTF; cdr3_nt: TGTGCCAGCAGCGTAGCAGATTCCGGATTGTATGGCTACACCTTC
v_call: TRBV24-1; clone_size: .; j_call: TRBJ2-1; cdr3_length: 15; d_call: .; cdr3_aa: CATSGPTRGPPRRFF; cdr3_nt: TGTGCCACCAGTGGTCCCACCCGTGGACCACCCCGGCGGTTCTTC
v_call: TRBV2; clone_size: many; j_call: TRBJ1-5; cdr3_length: 15; d_call: TRBD1; cdr3_aa: CASRTNRGRGQPQHF; cdr3_nt: TGTGCCAGCAGAACCAACAGGGGGAGAGGCCAGCCCCAGCATTTT
v_call: TRBV6-5; clone_size: many; j_call: TRBJ1-5; cdr3_length: 14; d_call: .; cdr3_aa: CATRRNRRNQPQHF; cdr3_nt: TGTGCCACGCGACGAAACAGGCGAAATCAGCCCCAGCATTTT
v_call: TRBV11-2; clone_size: many; j_call: TRBJ2-2; cdr3_length: 13; d_call: .; cdr3_aa: CASSFGGTGELFF; cdr3_nt: TGTGCCAGCAGCTTTGGGGGGACCGGGGAGCTGTTTTTT
v_call: TRBV12-3/TRBV12-4; clone_size: many; j_call: TRBJ1-6; cdr3_length: 16; d_call: .; cdr3_aa: CASSEEGRQYNSPLHF; cdr3_nt: TGTGCCAGCAGTGAGGAGGGGCGCCAGTATAATTCACCCCTCCACTTT
v_call: TRBV28; clone_size: few; j_call: TRBJ2-3; cdr3_length: 15; d_call: TRBD2; cdr3_aa: CASSLLAGGEDTQYF; cdr3_nt: TGTGCCAGCAGTTTGCTAGCGGGAGGGGAAGATACGCAGTATTTT
v_call: TRBV12-3/TRBV12-4; clone_size: few; j_call: TRBJ1-5; cdr3_length: 14; d_call: .; cdr3_aa: CASSFGRLGQPQHF; cdr3_nt: TGTGCCAGCAGTTTCGGGCGGTTAGGGCAGCCCCAGCATTTT
v_call: TRBV7-9; clone_size: .; j_call: TRBJ1-1; cdr3_length: 14; d_call: .; cdr3_aa: CASSLRQEVAEAFF; cdr3_nt: TGTGCCAGCAGCCTCCGACAGGAGGTGGCTGAAGCTTTCTTT
v_call: TRBV6-5; clone_size: many; j_call: TRBJ2-5; cdr3_length: 14; d_call: .; cdr3_aa: CASRGGGTAETQYF; cdr3_nt: TGTGCCAGCCGAGGGGGGGGGACGGCAGAGACCCAGTACTTC
v_call: TRBV19; clone_size: .; j_call: TRBJ1-6; cdr3_length: 14; d_call: .; cdr3_aa: CASSTLDHNSPLHF; cdr3_nt: TGTGCCAGTAGTACGTTGGATCATAATTCACCCCTCCACTTT
v_call: TRBV19; clone_size: .; j_call: TRBJ1-3; cdr3_length: 20; d_call: .; cdr3_aa: CASSIDRTVTSPLSGNTIYF; cdr3_nt: TGTGCCAGTAGTATAGATCGGACGGTTACCTCACCGCTGTCTGGAAACACCATATATTTT
v_call: TRBV7-6; clone_size: many; j_call: TRBJ2-2; cdr3_length: 17; d_call: .; cdr3_aa: CASSTRGSYFRGGELFF; cdr3_nt: TGTGCCAGCAGCACCCGAGGGAGTTACTTCCGTGGCGGGGAGCTGTTTTTT
v_call: TRBV5-6; clone_size: many; j_call: TRBJ1-2; cdr3_length: 13; d_call: .; cdr3_aa: CASSFNGVGGYTF; cdr3_nt: TGTGCCAGCAGCTTCAACGGGGTAGGAGGCTACACCTTC
v_call: TRBV3-1; clone_size: .; j_call: TRBJ1-3; cdr3_length: 16; d_call: .; cdr3_aa: CASSRGRGGSGNAIYF; cdr3_nt: TGTGCCAGCAGCCGGGGCCGGGGTGGATCCGGAAACGCCATATATTTT
v_call: TRBV6-5; clone_size: .; j_call: TRBJ1-1; cdr3_length: 14; d_call: TRBD1; cdr3_aa: CASSKTGGSTEAFF; cdr3_nt: TGTGCCAGCAGTAAGACAGGGGGATCCACTGAAGCTTTCTTT
v_call: TRBV6-4; clone_size: .; j_call: TRBJ1-6; cdr3_length: 12; d_call: TRBD1; cdr3_aa: CAIPTGSSALHF; cdr3_nt: TGTGCCATCCCGACAGGGTCCTCAGCCCTCCACTTT
v_call: TRBV5-8; clone_size: many; j_call: TRBJ1-2; cdr3_length: 14; d_call: TRBD1; cdr3_aa: CASRLTGGNYGYTF; cdr3_nt: TGTGCCAGCAGGTTAACAGGGGGCAACTATGGCTACACCTTC
v_call: TRBV6-5; clone_size: many; j_call: TRBJ2-2; cdr3_length: 14; d_call: .; cdr3_aa: CASSYSPGSGELFF; cdr3_nt: TGTGCCAGCAGTTACTCTCCCGGGTCGGGGGAGCTGTTTTTT
v_call: TRBV7-8; clone_size: many; j_call: TRBJ2-7; cdr3_length: 15; d_call: TRBD2; cdr3_aa: CASSQRAGGPGEQYF; cdr3_nt: TGTGCCAGCAGCCAGAGAGCGGGAGGCCCGGGCGAGCAGTACTTC
v_call: TRBV20-1; clone_size: .; j_call: TRBJ1-6; cdr3_length: 14; d_call: TRBD1; cdr3_aa: CSASLDRDNSPLHF; cdr3_nt: TGCAGTGCTAGCTTAGACAGGGACAATTCACCCCTCCACTTT
v_call: TRBV7-8; clone_size: many; j_call: TRBJ2-5; cdr3_length: 15; d_call: TRBD2; cdr3_aa: CASSGGLAGRETQYF; cdr3_nt: TGTGCCAGCAGCGGAGGACTAGCGGGGAGGGAGACCCAGTACTTC
v_call: TRBV6-6; clone_size: few; j_call: TRBJ1-5; cdr3_length: 14; d_call: .; cdr3_aa: CASSHKRGGQPQHF; cdr3_nt: TGTGCCAGCAGTCACAAAAGGGGAGGGCAGCCCCAGCATTTT
v_call: TRBV10-1; clone_size: .; j_call: TRBJ2-7; cdr3_length: 13; d_call: TRBD2; cdr3_aa: CASLLAGLNEQYF; cdr3_nt: TGCGCCAGCCTTCTAGCGGGACTTAACGAGCAGTACTTC
v_call: TRBV12-3/TRBV12-4; clone_size: .; j_call: TRBJ1-5; cdr3_length: 18; d_call: .; cdr3_aa: CASSHLPGGLYSNQPQHF; cdr3_nt: TGTGCCAGCAGTCACCTTCCCGGGGGCCTTTATAGCAATCAGCCCCAGCATTTT
v_call: TRBV19; clone_size: many; j_call: TRBJ2-3; cdr3_length: 14; d_call: TRBD2; cdr3_aa: CASSPGRGGDTQYF; cdr3_nt: TGTGCCAGTAGTCCCGGGAGGGGGGGAGATACGCAGTATTTT
v_call: TRBV3-1; clone_size: few; j_call: TRBJ2-1; cdr3_length: 15; d_call: TRBD2; cdr3_aa: CASSQFGTTYNEQFF; cdr3_nt: TGTGCCAGCAGCCAATTCGGGACTACCTACAATGAGCAGTTCTTC